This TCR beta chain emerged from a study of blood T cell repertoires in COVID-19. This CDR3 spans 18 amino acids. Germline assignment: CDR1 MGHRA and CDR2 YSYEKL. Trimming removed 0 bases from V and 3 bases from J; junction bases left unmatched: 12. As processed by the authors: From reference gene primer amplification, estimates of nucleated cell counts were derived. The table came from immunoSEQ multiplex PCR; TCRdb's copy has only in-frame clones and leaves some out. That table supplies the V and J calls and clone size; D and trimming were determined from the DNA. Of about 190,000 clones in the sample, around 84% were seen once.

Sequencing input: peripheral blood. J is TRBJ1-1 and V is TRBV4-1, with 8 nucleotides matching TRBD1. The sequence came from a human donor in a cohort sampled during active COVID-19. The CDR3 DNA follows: TGCGCCAGCAGCCAAGATCGCCAACCCCAGGGGGCTGACACTGAAGCTTTCTTT. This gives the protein CASSQDRQPQGADTEAFF.